The rows below give T cell receptor beta chains drawn from one sample of a study of ipilimumab plus nivolumab after autologous stem cell transplantation. Sequencing used immunoSEQ multiplex PCR; TCRdb keeps in-frame clones, though not all of them. The sample yields some 6,500 clones, more than 80% seen once. The input for sequencing was PBMCs, taken in a trial of ipilimumab plus nivolumab as post-transplant consolidation. Receptors were obtained from a female donor with multiple myeloma. CDR3s include the opening cysteine and the closing phenylalanine or tryptophan. A D gene is named only where the DNA matches it firmly. Clone size is not always given. Where it is, it says once, few, many or a class for expanded clones.

.,TRBJ1-1,TRBV5-4,.,TGTGCCAGCAGCTTGGGCAGGGTTAACACTGAAGCTTTCTTT,CASSLGRVNTEAFF
.,TRBJ2-6,TRBV6-1,.,TGTGCCAGCAGTGAAGAGGCAGGGGTTGGGGCCAACGTCCTGACTTTC,CASSEEAGVGANVLTF
TRBD1,TRBJ1-1,TRBV6-5,few,TGTGCCAGCAGTTACTCCACAGGGGGGACTGAAGCTTTCTTT,CASSYSTGGTEAFF
.,TRBJ1-5,TRBV7-2,.,TGTGCCAGCAGGAACAGGGCCCATAGCAATCAGCCCCAGCATTTT,CASRNRAHSNQPQHF
.,TRBJ2-7,TRBV6-6,.,TGTGCCAGCAGTTGGAGTCTATCCACCTACGAGCAGTACTTC,CASSWSLSTYEQYF
TRBD1,TRBJ2-1,TRBV7-9,once,TGTGCCAGCAGCGCTAGACAGGGACCCTACAATGAGCAGTTCTTC,CASSARQGPYNEQFF
.,TRBJ2-5,TRBV28,.,TGTGCCAGCAGTTTCCTCCCGGGCCCTACCGCCCAGTACTTC,CASSFLPGPTAQYF
.,TRBJ2-7,TRBV11-2,.,TGTGCCAGCAGCCTCCTTAGCGGATACGAGCAGTACTTC,CASSLLSGYEQYF
TRBD2,TRBJ2-1,TRBV11-2,.,TGTGCCAGCAGCACCGGGACTAGCAAGTTCTTC,CASSTGTSKFF
.,TRBJ1-3,TRBV10-3,.,TGTGCCATCAGTGGGGGACCCTCTGGAAACACCATATATTTT,CAISGGPSGNTIYF
.,TRBJ1-3,TRBV27,.,TGTGCCACCTCACCGGACTACTCTGGAAACACCATATATTTT,CATSPDYSGNTIYF
.,TRBJ2-1,TRBV10-2,.,TGCGCCAGCAGTGGGACGGATAGCTCCTACAATGAGCAGTTCTTC,CASSGTDSSYNEQFF
TRBD1,TRBJ1-6,TRBV27,.,TGTGCCAGCAGTTTATCGACAGGGAGCTCCTATAATTCACCCCTCCACTTT,CASSLSTGSSYNSPLHF
.,TRBJ2-1,TRBV21-1,.,TGTGCCAGCAGAGTGGTCGTAGCTACTTCCGACAATGAGCAGTTCTTC,CASRVVVATSDNEQFF
.,TRBJ2-2,TRBV28,.,TGTGCCAGCAGTTTAGACACCGGGGAGCTGTTTTTT,CASSLDTGELFF
TRBD1,TRBJ1-4,TRBV11-2,.,TGTGCCAGCAGCTTAGTAGACGGGACAGCTAATGAAAAACTGTTTTTT,CASSLVDGTANEKLFF
.,TRBJ2-1,TRBV11-2,.,TGTGCCAGCAGCTTAGCGTCAGGAGCCTACAATGAGCAGTTCTTC,CASSLASGAYNEQFF
TRBD1,TRBJ1-2,TRBV19,.,TGTGCCAGTAGTAAGACAGGGCGCTACACCTTC,CASSKTGRYTF
TRBD1,TRBJ1-1,TRBV5-1,.,TGCGCCAGCAGCCTGGACAGGGCGAACACTGAAGCTTTCTTT,CASSLDRANTEAFF
.,TRBJ2-7,TRBV28,.,TGTGCCAGCAGTTTATTTCTTTTCGGGTTACTTTACGAGCAGTACTTC,CASSLFLFGLLYEQYF
.,TRBJ1-6,TRBV9,.,TGTGCCAGCAGCGTAAACACCGATAATTCACCCCTCCACTTT,CASSVNTDNSPLHF
TRBD2,TRBJ2-7,TRBV7-8,.,TGTGCCAGCAGCTTAAGGCTTGCGGGAGTCCACGAGCAGTACTTC,CASSLRLAGVHEQYF
.,TRBJ2-2,TRBV28,few,TGTGCCAGCAGTTTGGAGACCGGGGAGCTGTTTTTT,CASSLETGELFF
.,TRBJ1-1,TRBV27,.,TGTGCCAGCAGTCCGACAGGCTGGAACACTGAAGCTTTCTTT,CASSPTGWNTEAFF
TRBD2,TRBJ2-3,TRBV10-3,.,TGTGCCATCAGAAATGGACTAGCGGGCCGCACAGATACGCAGTATTTT,CAIRNGLAGRTDTQYF
.,TRBJ2-1,TRBV11-2,.,TGTGCCAGCAGCTTAGTAGGCTCAGGTGGGTGGGAGCAGTTCTTC,CASSLVGSGGWEQFF
.,TRBJ2-3,TRBV7-9,.,TGTGCCAGCAGCTTAGCGTCCCGGACAGATACGCAGTATTTT,CASSLASRTDTQYF
TRBD1,TRBJ2-3,TRBV28,.,TGTGCCAACGGGACAGGGATCACAGATACGCAGTATTTT,CANGTGITDTQYF
.,TRBJ1-5,TRBV6-6,.,TGTGCCAGCAGTTACTCTCATTATAGCAATCAGCCCCAGCATTTT,CASSYSHYSNQPQHF
.,TRBJ1-3,TRBV6-5,.,TGTGCCAGCAGCCGATCACGTCAGGGGCACACCATATATTTT,CASSRSRQGHTIYF
TRBD1,TRBJ1-2,TRBV5-1,.,TGCGCCAGCAGCCCCGTCGGACAGGGGGTTGGCTACACCTTC,CASSPVGQGVGYTF
.,TRBJ2-3,TRBV7-8,.,TGTGCCAGCAGCTTAGCAGGCGGACAGAGGATATATACGCAGTATTTT,CASSLAGGQRIYTQYF
.,TRBJ2-2,TRBV9,once,TGTGCCAGCAGCGCCAGGGCAGGGAACGGGGAGCTGTTTTTT,CASSARAGNGELFF
.,TRBJ2-1,TRBV27,once,TGTGCCAGCAGGCGGGGATTAACTTCCTACAATGAGCAGTTCTTC,CASRRGLTSYNEQFF
.,TRBJ2-3,TRBV27,.,TGTGCCAGCACCTTAGGGAGGACAGATACGCAGTATTTT,CASTLGRTDTQYF
TRBD1,TRBJ1-5,TRBV7-9,.,TGTGCCAGCAGCTACGGACAGGGAAATCAGCCCCAGCATTTT,CASSYGQGNQPQHF
.,TRBJ1-5,TRBV19,.,TGTGCCAGTAAAAATCAGGGCGGTAGCAATCAGCCCCAGCATTTT,CASKNQGGSNQPQHF
.,TRBJ2-1,TRBV27,.,TGTGCCAGCAGACTTGCCCACAATGAGCAGTTCTTC,CASRLAHNEQFF
TRBD2,TRBJ2-7,TRBV19,.,TGTGCCAGTAGTATTATCATACCGGGAGGTCACTCCTACGAGCAGTACTTC,CASSIIIPGGHSYEQYF
.,TRBJ2-7,TRBV21-1,.,TGTGCCAGCAGCACTGACCCGGACGGTGTCTACGAGCAGTACTTC,CASSTDPDGVYEQYF
TRBD2,TRBJ2-7,TRBV28,.,TGTGCCAGCAGTTTTCCTAGCGGGAGCTACGAGCAGTACTTC,CASSFPSGSYEQYF
.,TRBJ1-3,TRBV4-3,.,TGCGCCAGCAGCCAAGGACGCGGGGGTGGAAACACCATATATTTT,CASSQGRGGGNTIYF
.,TRBJ2-1,TRBV6-4,.,TGTGCCAGCAGTGAGGGAGGAGGGGGCAATGAGCAGTTCTTC,CASSEGGGGNEQFF
.,TRBJ2-7,TRBV7-3,few,TGTGCCAGCAGCTTAAGGCCCGCGTCCTACGAGCAGTACTTC,CASSLRPASYEQYF
.,TRBJ2-7,TRBV19,.,TGTGCCAGTAGTATAGAAGGGACAATCTCCTACGAGCAGTACTTC,CASSIEGTISYEQYF
.,TRBJ2-1,TRBV7-9,once,TGTGCCAGCAGCTTAGTCCAGGCTATGGGAGAGCAGTTCTTC,CASSLVQAMGEQFF
.,TRBJ1-3,TRBV19,.,TGTGCCAGTAGTATAGGCCTATCTGGAAACACCATATATTTT,CASSIGLSGNTIYF
TRBD1,TRBJ1-1,TRBV5-1,.,TGCGCCAGCAGCTCGGGCAGGGGGTTCGGGGACACTGAAGCTTTCTTT,CASSSGRGFGDTEAFF
TRBD1,TRBJ2-6,TRBV19,few,TGTGCCACACTACCGACCGGGACAGGGTGGGTTTCAGGGGCCAACGTCCTGACTTTC,CATLPTGTGWVSGANVLTF
.,TRBJ2-5,TRBV5-4,.,TGTGCCAGCAAGGCTAGCGAAGAGACCCAGTACTTC,CASKASEETQYF
.,TRBJ1-5,TRBV9,.,TGTGCCAGCAGTGGGGACAGCAATCAGCCCCAGCATTTT,CASSGDSNQPQHF
.,TRBJ1-5,TRBV5-1,.,TGCGCCAGCAGCGATACAGGGAGTCAGCCCCAGCATTTT,CASSDTGSQPQHF